This T cell receptor beta chain originates from a study of lymphopenia after photon versus proton radiotherapy. Here immunoSEQ multiplex PCR was the method, and the copy in TCRdb shows in-frame clones only, minus some. The top ten hold roughly 13% of the sample, which has approximately 65,000 clones, roughly 90% seen once. Germline values: CDR1 SGHAT, CDR2 FQDESV (reference sequence). The CDR3 is 14 residues long. Unmatched junction bases numbered 5, after V lost 7 bases and J lost 8 bases. General study results and limits: Only patients who died were analyzed for survival; proton advantage is unproven. Larger post-nadir TCR diversity loss correlated inversely with survival in deceased patients.

For this clone: Its antigen is unidentified.

This sequence joins TRBV11-1 and TRBJ1-6; TRBD1 matches 10 bases. Sequenced material: peripheral blood, taken from a patient treated with proton-based radiotherapy. The clonotype comes from an elderly man with esophageal cancer. In DNA, the CDR3 is TGTGCCAGCACCGGGACAGGGGAATATTCACCCCTCCACTTT. It is translated as CASTGTGEYSPLHF.